The clone carrying this TCR beta chain occurred many times. TCRdb ran MiXCR on the RT-PCR reads and lists one entry per CDR3 protein. This sample has about 680,000 distinct CDR3 sequences, with 13% to 15% found just once. The TCR comes from a female donor in good health, serving as a healthy control. The specimen sequenced was memory CD4+ T cells from blood.

The CDR3 DNA reads as TGCGCCAGCAGGCCTTCCCAGGACAGAGTCTATGGCTACACCTTC. It specifies CASRPSQDRVYGYTF. The rearrangement uses TRBV5-1 and TRBJ1-2; weak D call: TRBD1 (6 bases). Germline-derived CDR1 and CDR2 are SGHRS and YFSETQ. The CDR3 spans 15 residues. V was trimmed by 5 bases and J by 4 bases, leaving 18 bases between them.